This T cell receptor beta chain was sequenced in a study of cytomegalovirus exposure and HLA in healthy donors (dated 2017 in TCRdb). For context, the study as a whole: An earlier analysis of fewer than 750 of the donors reported about 300 Gb of sequence data and 117 million unique TCR beta sequences obtained from approximately 180 million T cells. Roughly five DR-DQ haplotypes were handled as single units for association and clustering, since linkage in the cohort was strong. High-throughput TCR immunosequencing, statistical association of individual TCRs with disease status, and machine learning were combined to predict cytomegalovirus infection status. Donor age, sex, ethnicity and CMV serostatus were collected together with the repertoire data. A later analysis re-examined previously published TCR beta repertoires from around 670 donors and added high-resolution HLA genotyping to investigate patterns of TCR occurrence. Of the roughly 390 genotyped donors, roughly 80% were placed in the genetic ancestry cluster associated with self-reported Caucasian donors. Rather than using new phenotypic data, the later analysis identified candidate immune exposures from TCR beta sequences and from how often those sequences occurred across donors. Class I and class II HLA loci were covered by the typing at four-digit resolution. A later genetic analysis used genome-wide SNP genotypes for about 65% of the 666 donors, treating that subset as a discovery cohort. Among some 410 genotyped donors of the cohort, an average of approximately 240,000 unique TCR beta nucleotide sequences were sequenced per donor, roughly 20% of them non-productive. Typing coverage varied by locus: roughly 629-630 donors for A, B, C, DRB1 and DQB1; roughly 560 for DQA1; around 610 for DPA1; approximately 490 for DPB1. Besides the first cohort of more than 650 subjects, a separate validation cohort made up of 95 to 150 different subjects was used. Approximately 300 gigabases of sequencing data and roughly 81 million unique TCR sequences made up an early release that covered about 640 HLA-typed donors. The T cell repertoires of some 670 subjects were profiled by immunosequencing and related to cytomegalovirus serostatus. All discovery cohort repertoires had been generated on a single sequencing platform. An earlier analysis of fewer than 750 of the donors used high-throughput TCR beta sequencing to judge whether each TCR beta V gene segment behaved as functional or pseudogenic. The study aimed to test whether cataloging public T cell receptors could reveal signatures of past pathogen exposure.

What the work shows at the level of the full study, not this receptor alone: A total of about 150 TCR beta chains were listed by the study as associated with cytomegalovirus. An association between a missense DCLRE1C variant and V-gene and J-gene trimming of TCR beta chains was found in a later genetic analysis and replicated in an independent cohort. Presence/absence analyses assumed roughly uniform sequencing depth across donors, an assumption that may not hold. Correlated functional status among segregating V segments might be attributable to linkage disequilibrium, but an unknown experimental factor could not be ruled out. According to a later analysis, TCR association rates differed among HLA loci, with DRB1 alleles showing the most associated TCRs and HLA-C alleles showing the fewest. The 87-base-pair reads could not distinguish some IMGT-functional V segments, including TRBV6-2 and TRBV6-3, so those segments were excluded. When HLA alleles, especially DR and DQ, strongly co-occurred, TCR associations were difficult to assign to individual alleles. A further reported finding was that TCR beta sequences accurately predicted the HLA-A and HLA-B alleles for most subjects in the first cohort. The authors suggested that the approach could potentially be extended to other disease states and immunological phenotypes. At a false discovery rate of 0.05, a later analysis linked fewer than 20,000 TCR beta sequences to specific HLA alleles. HLA typing was unavailable for some donors at each locus, so association tests used only the typed subset. The only immune exposure information available for the cohort was CMV serostatus. In this cohort, only TCR beta chains were sequenced, and detectable features were limited by the absence of alpha or paired-chain data. In a later analysis, most CMV-associated TCR beta chains were found to appear HLA-restricted, with HLA associations seemingly driven largely by CMV exposure. In a later analysis, HLA-associated TCR beta chains showed more clonal expansion and lower generation probabilities than non-associated chains that were equally common. Broadly in line with IMGT annotations, most TCR beta V segments showed up in productive rearrangements about 87% or about 30% of the time in an earlier analysis of 450 to 750 of the donors. A group of highly shared sequence variants was considered likely to be a technical artifact of the sequencing pipeline. In vitro tests confirmed that three of the cytomegalovirus-associated TCR beta chains recognize cytomegalovirus antigens. In a later analysis, several top co-occurrence clusters were reported to appear linked to parvovirus B19, influenza, CMV and Epstein-Barr virus. The classifier was reported to diagnose cytomegalovirus status with high specificity and sensitivity in both the original cohort and the validation cohort. Most TCR sequences were observed very rarely across donors, whereas some public TCRs were present in many individuals. Compared with the 666-donor mean, donors in an Asian-associated ancestry cluster had fewer N-insertions in productive TCRs, according to a later genetic analysis. Because counts were too low, around 18 rarely observed V segments, including chromosome 9 orphons, were left out of the earlier analysis of 587 of the donors.

This clone has a single count. Its recognized antigen is unknown. The input lacks base qualities; no much larger clone sits a single base away. The cohort was made up of around 720 healthy bone marrow donors. At the time of sampling, every cohort member was nominally healthy, though immune exposures that went unrecorded were likely present. The donor tested CMV seronegative, placing the donor among the roughly 400 seronegative members of the cohort. A peripheral blood sample was provided by each donor, and peripheral blood mononuclear cells were used for TCR beta sequencing. Genomic DNA was extracted from the blood cell samples with the Qiagen DNeasy Blood Extraction Kit. Spanning cysteine to phenylalanine, the CDR3 consists of 17 amino acids. Only CDR3 DNA remains: 51 bases, in frame from the first base. Trimming leaves V shorter by 0 bases and J shorter by 4 bases, with the junction holding 12 bases beyond the gene matches. CDR1 and CDR2 are read off the germline V gene (reference sequence) as GTSNPN and SVGIG.

The library relied on the immunoSEQ multiplex PCR assay. A mixture of 60 forward primers for TCR Vbeta segments and 13 reverse primers for TCR Jbeta segments was used in the multiplex PCR. The CDR3 region of rearranged TCR beta genes was amplified from genomic DNA with a multiplex PCR assay. The amplified TCR beta libraries were sequenced on the Illumina HiSeq System as 87-base-pair reads. In the authors' own workflow: Across the 600 to 700 repertoires, a later analysis counted roughly 84 million unique TCR beta chains, some 11 million of which were shared by at least two donors. Raw reads were error-corrected and collapsed into unique sequences by a nearest-neighbor algorithm in which closely related sequences were merged to remove PCR and sequencing errors. V, D and J gene segments were assigned by aligning CDR3 sequences to IMGT reference sequences. For a sequence to be retained, a match of at least six nucleotides to both a V gene segment and a J gene segment was required. Rearrangements were called productive when the CDR3 lacked stop codons and stayed in frame with V and J; all others were non-productive. CDR3 was defined according to IMGT convention as the region running from the second conserved V-encoded cysteine to the conserved J-encoded phenylalanine. In an earlier analysis of just under 600 of the donors, sequences lacking an unambiguous match to a single V gene segment were excluded. In an earlier analysis of 450 to 700 of the donors, V segments were called functional above 56.7% productive rearrangements and were called segregating when the between-donor standard deviation exceeded 5%. To diagnose cytomegalovirus status from the catalog of TCR beta chain sequences, a statistical classification framework was built. In a later analysis, V and J genes were assigned by comparing TCR nucleotide sequences against IMGT/GENE-DB human TR gene sequences. A later analysis assigned CDR3 sequences and most-parsimonious VDJ recombination scenarios with the TCRdist pipeline. A later analysis defined each TCR beta chain by its CDR3 amino acid sequence plus V-gene family, and excluded reads lacking a unique V-gene family. A later analysis removed 592 highly shared, low-generation-probability nucleotide sequences to deal with suspected cross-contamination and a sequencing artifact. For each public chain, a later analysis derived a clonal expansion index from normalized ranks of inferred template counts within each repertoire. In a later analysis, generation probabilities were computed using a VDJ recombination model fitted to out-of-frame rearrangements, and the results were checked against IGoR. A later analysis scored TCR-TCR, TCR-HLA and TCR-CMV co-occurrence with hypergeometric tests, applying a repertoire-size bias correction to TCR pairs. A later analysis estimated false discovery rates by permuting HLA or CMV assignments 20 times. A later analysis grouped co-occurring TCRs with DBSCAN, adding TCRdist sequence similarity when clustering within HLA-allele-positive subsets. Repertoires with fewer than 30,000 or more than 120,000 public chains, plus five repertoires with anomalous nucleotide sharing, were excluded from co-occurrence clustering. As stored in TCRdb, this immuneACCESS dataset retains in-frame rearrangements with V and J assigned. A fraction of the clones does not appear; measured against another copy, unresolved V genes explain less than half of the discrepancy, and the remainder lacks a known reason. Clone size and the V and J calls come from that table; the DNA yielded D and trimming. A total of approximately 210,000 clones appear in this sample, 65% to 80% of them only once. The top ten clones comprise 0.85% to 1.4% of the sample.

The receptor comes from a middle-aged woman in good health and CMV-seronegative. Specimen: PBMCs. The rearrangement joined TRBV30 to TRBJ1-1; 9 nucleotides in the junction match TRBD1. At the DNA level, the sequence is TGTGCCTGGAGTGTAAGACTGGGACAGGGATTCGGCACTGAAGCTTTCTTT. This sequence encodes CAWSVRLGQGFGTEAFF.